Sequencing of this TCR beta chain was carried out in a study of blood T cells in healthy people across ages. V trimming: 2 bases; J trimming: 3 bases; junction bases outside the gene matches: 5. Germline V gene lookup returns CDR1 SGHRS and CDR2 YFSETQ. This CDR3 is built from 15 residues. The donors, aged roughly 6 to 95, were healthy Caucasians from Russia. At least 6 million PBMCs were isolated per sample. A second PCR, run for about 7 to 11 cycles, used a sample-barcoded 5' primer plus a J-beta primer mix. Each cDNA molecule, via a template-switch adaptor with 12 random nucleotides, was tagged. Individual samples furnished no less than 3 million CDR3-containing paired-end reads apiece. Using its own MiXCR run on the 5' RACE reads, TCRdb lists one record per CDR3 protein. The sample carries some 670,000 distinct CDR3 sequences, 40% to 65% recorded once.

V and J are TRBV5-1 and TRBJ2-3, with 8 positions matching TRBD1. The TCR sequence derives from a woman of 80 years or more in good health. Input material: blood. The chain's CDR3 is CASSFLGTGTDTQYF. The CDR3 DNA reads as TGCGCCAGCAGCTTTTTAGGGACAGGTACAGATACGCAGTATTTT.